This T cell receptor (beta chain) was obtained from a study of T cell responses to AZD1222 COVID-19 vaccine (dated by TCRdb to 2020 to 2022). Regarding the study in general: AZD1222 recipients with second doses at about 4 weeks or about 12 weeks were pooled, because spike-specific TCR depth and breadth did not differ between schedules. TCR sequencing covered fewer than 250 trial participants: nearly 210 given two doses of AZD1222 and 26 given two doses of MenACWY control vaccine. Enrollment into the trials was organized by age into subgroups of 18-55, 56-69 and 70-plus years, and those subgroups contained roughly 160, 29 and 62 TCR-sequenced participants, respectively.

This clone was counted a few times. The clone's antigen remains unknown. It has no much larger one-base neighbor in the sample; base qualities were not kept. The CDR3 regions of human TCRbeta chains were subjected to immunosequencing. The published analysis was carried out like this. TCRs in the repertoires were compared against a reference library of SARS-CoV-2-specific TCRs that had been generated with the MIRA antigen-specificity platform. Breadth was defined as the fraction of unique TCRs that were SARS-CoV-2-associated, and depth was defined as the fraction of total T cells that were SARS-CoV-2-associated. Using the MIRA data, each spike-specific TCR was assigned both to the spike region to which the TCR was reactive and to a CD4 or CD8 class. Log10-transformed breadth and depth values were compared by one-way ANOVA with Sidak's multiple comparisons tests. TCRdb retrieved this table from immuneACCESS and kept in-frame rearrangements only. Not all clones are present; in checked studies, unresolved V genes account for under half, and no reason is known for the remainder. The V and J calls and clone size were taken over from that table, and D and trimming were inferred from the DNA. In this sample the table shows about 61,000 clones, roughly 89% of which occur a single time. The ten largest clonotypes hold 4.9% of the sample.

Interpreted using the paper, the time point label stands for: baseline before first vaccination. Samples from vaccinated people were obtained from the UK trials COV001 and COV002, which included a single-blind randomized controlled phase 2/3 trial of AZD1222 (ChAdOx1 nCoV-19) in healthy adults. For TCRbeta chain sequencing, PBMC samples were collected from trial participants at day 0 and at day 28 after the second dose. Overall results and qualifications from the work: Participants were mostly white British, with more females than males. The authors suggested clonal diversity may have been underestimated. In the small 56-69-year group, the increase in depth fell short of significance, most likely because of low power. Because no samples from the day 14 peak response were available, repertoires could be characterized only after the peak T cell response. The vaccine-associated CD4 TCRs covered the entire spike protein, and the dominant responses fell in regions 160-218 and 743-854. Conclusions about previously exposed vaccinees are limited, since just five to seven AZD1222 recipients were seropositive for SARS-CoV-2 at baseline. Nearly half of unique spike-specific TCRs reportedly recognized epitopes outside regions mutated in the B.1.351 and B.1.1.7 variants. A significant rise in spike-specific TCR breadth and depth was observed after two AZD1222 doses relative to day 0 and relative to MenACWY recipients.

From the germline V gene (reference sequence), CDR1 is LNHDA and CDR2 is SQIVND. The trim is 4 bases for V and 3 bases for J, with a gap of 13 bases between the germline ends. The CDR3 runs 14 amino acids, cysteine and phenylalanine included. Here the CDR3 DNA is all that survives: 42 bases in frame from base 1. The receptor was derived from an adult in good health. The sequences come from peripheral blood, collected on day 0 of AZD1222 vaccination. The sequence is built from TRBV19 and TRBJ2-7; 6 matching bases give a weak D call of TRBD1. The CDR3: CASSKWDNLYEQYF. Read as DNA, the sequence is TGTGCCAGTAGTAAATGGGACAATCTCTACGAGCAGTACTTC. Beyond the CDR3, the reference TRBV19 and TRBJ2-7 genes provide the residues; the full variable domain reads: DGGITQSPKYLFRKEGQNVTLSCEQNLNHDAMYWYRQDPGQGLRLIYYSQIVNDFQKGDIAEGYSVSREKKESFPLTVTSAQKNPTAFYLCASSKWDNLYEQYFGPGTRLTVT.